The source of this T cell receptor beta chain is a study of blood T cell repertoires in COVID-19. At the level of the study: The samples span acute and convalescent COVID-19 from the United States, Italy and Spain. Sources were T cells, B-cell-depleted T cells, or PBMCs; the material itself was cDNA or gDNA.

The assay was immunoSEQ multiplex PCR, and TCRdb's table has in-frame clones only and misses some. Seen here are 250,000 or so clones, approximately 90% observed once, and the top ten hold roughly a tenth. This clone was seen a single time. Trimming removed 2 bases at V and 5 bases at J, with 10 bases between. Germline assignment: CDR1 SGDLS and CDR2 YYNGEE. This CDR3 has 14 residues. Cohort assignment relied on participant-reported clinical history. Cohort 3 recovery required two negative PCRs, clearance, or symptom resolution. The rearrangement uses TRBV9 and TRBJ1-4; D is unresolved. This receptor was obtained from a man aged 25-45 years who had recovered from COVID-19. Material: PBMCs or T cells enriched from blood (not recorded which). CDR3 sequence reads: CASSVGQLNEKLFF. The CDR3 nucleotides are TGTGCCAGCAGCGTTGGGCAACTCAATGAAAAACTGTTTTTT.